This TCR beta chain was retrieved from a study of T-cell reconstitution after alpha-beta-depleted transplantation in children. Unique molecular identifiers were used in preparing the TCRbeta library. TCRdb itself ran the PCR reads through MiXCR, one entry per CDR3 protein. The profile shows a few hundred thousand distinct CDR3 sequences, under 15% of them singletons. The germline gives CDR1 ENHRY, CDR2 SYGVKD. V was trimmed by 8 bases and J by 3 bases, leaving 11 bases between them. This CDR3 spans 12 amino acids. The table lists this clonotype with a few counts. The clonotype comes from a male patient younger than 18 who had a stem cell transplant for acute myeloid leukemia, so the T cells may come from the graft donor. This chain connects TRBV10-3 to TRBJ2-7; D unresolved. Sequencing used PBMCs, mostly from graft donor cells, obtained 360 days after TCRalphabeta/CD19-depleted stem cell transplant. CDR3 sequence reads: CAIATRNYEQYF. In DNA form, the CDR3 reads TGTGCCATCGCGACACGTAACTACGAGCAGTACTTC.